One and the same sample provided the 18 T cell receptor beta chains below, sequenced in a study of identical twins. TCRdb re-derived calls from the 5' RACE reads in MiXCR, one entry per CDR3 protein. The sample carries nearly 650,000 distinct CDR3 sequences, around 7.5% recorded once. These same records also appear under a second study, on yellow fever vaccine responses in identical twins.

Input material: PBMCs. The receptors were gathered from a woman younger than 30 in good health.

The rearrangement links TRBV5-1 to TRBJ1-4, with 8 bases fitting TRBD1. Per the germline V gene, CDR1 is SGHRS and CDR2 is YFSETQ. The J segment lost 4 bases and the V segment lost 4 bases, leaving 6 bases of the junction unmatched. This CDR3 region has 15 residues. CDR3 nucleotide sequence: TGCGCCAGCAGCACTGGACAGGGAGTTAATGAAAAACTGTTTTTT. Amino acids: CASSTGQGVNEKLFF.

This clonotype was recorded many times. The chain carries TRBV7-2 and TRBJ2-2, with TRBD2 identical over 9 bases. The CDR3 is 15 amino acids. Germline V gene lookup returns CDR1 SGHTA and CDR2 FQGNSA. V was clipped by 10 bases and J by 4 bases; unmatched bases: 10. The CDR3 nucleotides read TGTGCCACCTCAGCGGGGGGCCTTGCCACCGGGGAGCTGTTTTTT. It translates to CATSAGGLATGELFF.

This clonotype was detected ten times or more. V and J are TRBV14 and TRBJ2-1; D gene unclear. V was pared by 1 base and J by 5 bases, with 9 bases between. The CDR3 contains 14 residues. The germline gives CDR1 SGHDN, CDR2 FVKESK. CDR3 region: CASSQVRSNNEQFF. The CDR3, as DNA: TGTGCCAGCAGCCAAGTCAGGAGTAACAATGAGCAGTTCTTC.

The sample holds many counts of this clonotype. An end of the junction does not agree with germline; a read error may underlie this. The chain combines TRBV7-9 with TRBJ2-1; tentative D call: TRBD2 (5 bases). CDR1 and CDR2 (germline): SEHNR, FQNEAQ (reference sequence). The CDR3 extends over 16 amino acids. The CDR3 DNA reads TGTGCCAGCAGTTTAGCGAGTGGCAGGAGCTACAATGAGCAGTTCTTC. Translation gives CASSLASGRSYNEQFF.

CDR3 nucleotides: TGTGCCAGCAGCAGCTATAGTGAGGCCAACGTCCTGACTTTC. This sequence encodes CASSSYSEANVLTF. The chain links TRBV5-8 to TRBJ2-6, with D unresolved. Germline CDR1 SGHTS, CDR2 YDEGEE. The ends were cut back, 4 bases at V and 6 bases at J, with 11 bases in the middle. The CDR3 spans 14 residues.

This clonotype was seen repeatedly, ten times or more. The genes are TRBV5-1 and TRBJ2-1, with 7 bases that match TRBD1. The J segment lost 1 base and the V segment lost 4 bases, leaving 5 bases of the junction unmatched. CDR1 SGHRS and CDR2 YFSETQ come from the germline V gene. The CDR3 consists of 15 residues. The CDR3 is CASSPTGFSYNEQFF. Here the CDR3 DNA reads TGCGCCAGCAGCCCGACAGGGTTTTCCTACAATGAGCAGTTCTTC.

There are many counts of this clonotype. The chain couples TRBV7-9 to TRBJ2-7; tentatively, D is TRBD1 or TRBD2 (6 bases each). The CDR3 is 15 amino acids. Germline lookup yields CDR1 SEHNR and CDR2 FQNEAQ (reference sequence). V was trimmed by 0 bases and J by 0 bases, leaving 9 bases between them. CDR3 coding DNA: TGTGCCAGCAGCTTAGCGGGGGGCCCCTCCTACGAGCAGTACGTC. Its protein product is CASSLAGGPSYEQYV.

The chain couples TRBV7-9 to TRBJ2-1; possibly TRBD2 for D (5 bases). Trimming shortened V by 3 bases and J by 6 bases, and 12 bases separated the two germline ends. Germline lookup yields CDR1 SEHNR and CDR2 FQNEAQ (reference sequence). The length of the CDR3 is 14 residues. The DNA of the CDR3 is TGTGCCAGCAGCTTTAATTTTCGGGGCAATGAGCAGTTCTTC. Protein product: CASSFNFRGNEQFF.

The table lists this clonotype with many counts. The V gene is TRBV12-3 or TRBV12-4, the J gene TRBJ2-1, with D perhaps TRBD1 (5 bases). V lost 6 bases to trimming and J lost 7 bases, with 25 bases between them. The CDR3 totals 17 residues. The CDR3 protein is CASSQLRTLAAGNEQFF. CDR3 bases: TGTGCCAGCAGCCAACTAAGAACCCTGGCCGCAGGGAATGAGCAGTTCTTC.

In this sample, this clonotype turned up many times. The chain uses TRBV12-3 or TRBV12-4 and TRBJ2-1; 11 nucleotides match TRBD2. Trimming at V came to 6 bases and at J to 4 bases, leaving 8 bases not matched to a gene. This CDR3 has 16 residues. CDR3 sequence: CASSHSGTSGYNEQFF. The DNA of the CDR3 is TGTGCCAGCAGCCACTCCGGGACTAGCGGTTACAATGAGCAGTTCTTC.

The chain has TRBV12-3 or TRBV12-4 and TRBJ1-1; D is unclear. The V gene lost 3 bases and the J gene lost 13 bases, with 3 bases spanning the gap. The CDR3 has 8 residues. The CDR3 nucleotides read TGTGCCAGCAGTTTGAGTTTCTTT. Translating it yields CASSLSFF.

The V gene is TRBV18, the J gene TRBJ2-1; possible D gene TRBD2, 5 bases. This CDR3 has 15 residues. Germline loops: CDR1 KGHSH, CDR2 LQKENI. V was trimmed by 5 bases and J by 5 bases, leaving 16 bases between them. CDR3 bases: TGTGCCAGCTCAGCAGTACCCGGGATCAACAATGAGCAGTTCTTC. Amino acid sequence: CASSAVPGINNEQFF.

The chain has TRBV4-2 and TRBJ2-1; D tentatively reads TRBD1 or TRBD2 (6 bases each). CDR1 is LGHNA and CDR2 is YNFKEQ in the germline V gene. V lost 4 bases to trimming and J lost 2 bases, with 18 bases between them. The CDR3 extends over 17 amino acids. The CDR3 loop reads CASSRAKTGGPYNEQFF. The CDR3 bases are TGTGCCAGCAGCCGAGCGAAGACCGGGGGCCCCTACAATGAGCAGTTCTTC.

This clonotype has a handful of counts. The CDR3 DNA reads TGCAGCGCAAACTCCCCCACTAGCGGGAGAAGGAATGAGCAGTTCTTC. Amino acid sequence: CSANSPTSGRRNEQFF. The chain has TRBV29-1 and TRBJ2-1; 11 nucleotides agree with TRBD2. This CDR3 comprises 16 residues. After removal of 7 bases from V and 7 bases from J, the junction contained 15 bases not matched to a gene. Germline-derived CDR1 and CDR2 are SQVTM and ANQGSEA.

The V call is TRBV4-1, the J call TRBJ2-5, with 8 bases lining up with TRBD2. The V and J ends lost 1 base and 5 bases, in that order; junction bases with no gene match: 12. Germline CDR1 reads MGHRA; CDR2 reads YSYEKL. The CDR3 spans 17 residues. CDR3 sequence reads: CASSQAPSGQLGETQYF. DNA of the CDR3: TGCGCCAGCAGCCAAGCCCCTAGCGGGCAGCTAGGGGAGACCCAGTACTTC.

The chain combines TRBV5-5 with TRBJ2-7; D is unresolved. Between the trimmed V and J ends, which lost 0 bases and 2 bases, there was a span of 15 bases. There are 16 residues in the CDR3. Germline loops: CDR1 SGHKS, CDR2 YYEKEE (reference sequence). Here the CDR3 DNA reads TGTGCCAGCAGCTTGGGATTGCTGAAAACCGCCTACGAGCAGTACGTC. Protein: CASSLGLLKTAYEQYV.

This clonotype was detected a few times. The V call is TRBV7-9, the J call TRBJ1-2, with 7 bases that match TRBD1. Losses at the gene ends were 8 bases for V and 2 bases for J; bases not matched to a gene: 8. The CDR3 length is 14 residues. The germline V gene encodes CDR1 SEHNR and CDR2 FQNEAQ (reference sequence). The CDR3 sequence is CASGPDRWNYGYTF. The CDR3 nucleotides are TGTGCCAGCGGCCCGGACAGGTGGAACTATGGCTACACCTTC.

The CDR3: CASSSTAPEKSQETQYF. CDR3 nucleotides: TGTGCCAGCAGTTCAACCGCGCCCGAAAAGTCCCAAGAGACCCAGTACTTC. The V call is TRBV28, the J call TRBJ2-5; D ambiguous. The V end lost 4 bases, the J end lost 1 base, and 19 bases lay between the germline ends. Germline V gives CDR1 MDHEN, CDR2 SYDVKM. The CDR3 covers 17 residues. Full variable domain (rest looked up from reference TRBV28 and TRBJ2-5): DVKVTQSSRYLVKRTGEKVFLECVQDMDHENMFWYRQDPGLGLRLIYFSYDVKMKEKGDIPEGYSVSREKKERFSLILESASTNQTSMYLCASSSTAPEKSQETQYFGPGTRLLVL.